The T cell receptor beta chain described here comes from a study of T cells in Graves' hyperthyroidism and ophthalmopathy. The study, taken as a whole, reports: The model predicted ophthalmopathy a median around 6.5 months before onset.

The TCR beta CDR3 regions underwent amplification using RNA transcripts as the source. First-round RT-PCR targeting the TCR CDR3 was performed with the HTBI primer set. TCRdb re-analysed the multiplex PCR reads in MiXCR, keeping a single row per CDR3 protein. The sample lists more than 150,000 distinct CDR3 sequences; over 15% were seen once. This clonotype was found many times. Antigen unknown. The CDR3 sequence is 12 residues long. Looked up from germline, CDR1 is SQVTM and CDR2 is ANQGSEA. V shed 8 bases, J shed 8 bases, and the junction held 9 bases outside the gene matches. The sample consisted of blood. This receptor was obtained from a woman in her forties or fifties with Graves' hyperthyroidism. The rearrangement uses TRBV29-1 and TRBJ2-1, with TRBD2 matching 7 bases. The CDR3 loop reads CSLRGVGDEQFF. In DNA, the CDR3 is TGCAGCCTTCGGGGGGTTGGGGATGAGCAGTTCTTC.